This T cell receptor (beta chain) was recorded in a study of blood T cell repertoires in COVID-19. Study at large: The United States, Italy and Spain supplied acute and convalescent COVID-19 samples. Sources were T cells, B-cell-depleted T cells, or PBMCs; the material itself was cDNA or gDNA.

This clone was counted once. In germline, CDR1 is MGHRA, CDR2 YSYEKL. The CDR3 runs to 16 residues. Trimming took 3 bases from V and 6 from J, leaving 20 bases between them. In the authors' workflow: Scientists estimated how many nucleated cells there were by amplifying reference gene primers. TCRdb's copy holds only in-frame clones and misses some; the assay was immunoSEQ multiplex PCR. That table gives V, J and clone size, and the DNA gave D and trimming. The data contain some 48,000 clones, around 90% of them seen just once; the ten biggest clones take up roughly 2.2%. The rearrangement joins TRBV4-1 to TRBJ1-2; D remains ambiguous. Material for sequencing was peripheral blood. This TCR was recovered from a human donor in a cohort sampled during active COVID-19. The CDR3 DNA reads TGCGCCAGCAGCCAGGAGACCCTCGATGGAAAGCATGGCTACACCTTC. It yields the protein CASSQETLDGKHGYTF.